This T cell receptor (beta chain) was recorded in a study of T cells in Graves' hyperthyroidism and ophthalmopathy. Points on this clonotype: Its target is not known.

Amplification of TCR beta CDR3 regions was performed using RNA transcripts as template. Carried out on the TCR CDR3, a first-round RT-PCR used the HTBI primer set. TCRdb fed the multiplex PCR reads into MiXCR, producing one record per CDR3 protein. The sample yields about 350,000 distinct CDR3 sequences, over 12% seen once. Broader study findings: A median roughly 6.6 months before onset, the model predicted ophthalmopathy. In the blood, most expanded thyroid clonotypes above 0.001 appeared as well.

The CDR3 has 14 amino acids. CDR1 and CDR2 (germline): SEHNR, FQNEAQ (reference sequence). Losses at the gene ends were 7 bases for V and 10 bases for J; bases not matched to a gene: 10. The chain has TRBV7-9 and TRBJ2-1; 10 nucleotides line up with TRBD2. Input material: blood. The sequence was collected from a woman aged 55-70 years with Graves' ophthalmopathy. In DNA, the CDR3 is TGTGCCAGCATCCAAGCGGGAGGGCCCGGGGAGCAGTTCTTC. Protein sequence: CASIQAGGPGEQFF.